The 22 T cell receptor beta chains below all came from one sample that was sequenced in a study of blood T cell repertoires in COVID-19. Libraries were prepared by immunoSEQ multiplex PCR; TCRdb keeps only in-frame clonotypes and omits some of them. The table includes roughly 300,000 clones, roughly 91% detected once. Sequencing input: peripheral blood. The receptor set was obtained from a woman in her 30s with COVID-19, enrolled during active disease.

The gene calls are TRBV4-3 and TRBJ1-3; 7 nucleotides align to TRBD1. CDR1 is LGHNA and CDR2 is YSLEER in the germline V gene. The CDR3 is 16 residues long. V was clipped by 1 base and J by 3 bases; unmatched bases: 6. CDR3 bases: TGCGCCAGCAGCCAAGCCACAGGGGCCGGTGGAAACACCATATATTTT. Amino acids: CASSQATGAGGNTIYF.

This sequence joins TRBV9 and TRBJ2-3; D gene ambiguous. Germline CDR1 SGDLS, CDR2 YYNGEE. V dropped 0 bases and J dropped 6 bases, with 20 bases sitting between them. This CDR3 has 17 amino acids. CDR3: CASSVVTPIRMEDTQYF. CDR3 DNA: TGTGCCAGCAGCGTAGTGACTCCCATACGGATGGAGGATACGCAGTATTTT.

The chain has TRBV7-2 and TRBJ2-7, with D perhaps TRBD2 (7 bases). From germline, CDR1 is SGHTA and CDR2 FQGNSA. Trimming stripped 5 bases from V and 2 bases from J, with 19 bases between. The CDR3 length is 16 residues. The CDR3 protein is CASSTQGGGQAYEQYF. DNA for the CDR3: TGTGCCAGCAGCACACAAGGGGGGGGGCAGGCCTACGAGCAGTACTTC.

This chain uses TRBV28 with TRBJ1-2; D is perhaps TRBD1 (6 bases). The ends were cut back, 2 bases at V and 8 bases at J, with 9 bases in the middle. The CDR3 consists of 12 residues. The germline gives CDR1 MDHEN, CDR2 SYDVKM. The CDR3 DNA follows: TGTGCCAGCAGTTTAGGGGGCACGGGCTACACCTTC. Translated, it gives CASSLGGTGYTF.

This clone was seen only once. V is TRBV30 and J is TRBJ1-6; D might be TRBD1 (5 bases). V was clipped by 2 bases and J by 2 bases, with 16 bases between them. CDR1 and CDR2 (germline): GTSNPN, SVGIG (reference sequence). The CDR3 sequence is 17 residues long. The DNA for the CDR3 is TGTGCCTGGAGTATGTCCCAGGGAGGCCCCTATAATTCACCCCTCCACTTT. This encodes CAWSMSQGGPYNSPLHF.

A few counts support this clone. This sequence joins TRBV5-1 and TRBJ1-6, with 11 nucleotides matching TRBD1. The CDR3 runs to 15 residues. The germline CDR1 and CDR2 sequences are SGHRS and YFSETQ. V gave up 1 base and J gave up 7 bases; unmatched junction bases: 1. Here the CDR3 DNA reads TGCGCCAGCAGCTTGTGGGACAGGGGGAATTCACCCCTCCACTTT. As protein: CASSLWDRGNSPLHF. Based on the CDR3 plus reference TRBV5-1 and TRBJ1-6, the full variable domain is KAGVTQTPRYLIKTRGQQVTLSCSPISGHRSVSWYQQTPGQGLQFLFEYFSETQRNKGNFPGRFSGRQFSNSRSEMNVSTLELGDSALYLCASSLWDRGNSPLHFGNGTRLTVT.

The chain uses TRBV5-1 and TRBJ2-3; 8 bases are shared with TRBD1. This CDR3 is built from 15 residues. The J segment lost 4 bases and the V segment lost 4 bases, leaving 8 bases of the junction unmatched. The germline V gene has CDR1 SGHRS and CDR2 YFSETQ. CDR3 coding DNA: TGCGCCAGCAGCCAAGACAGGGGATGGGCAGATACGCAGTATTTT. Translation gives CASSQDRGWADTQYF.

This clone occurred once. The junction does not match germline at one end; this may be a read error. The CDR3 nucleotides are TGTGCCAGCAGCCTAGCAGGGGTGAGCGGGGAGCTGTTTTTT. Translating it yields CASSLAGVSGELFF. This chain uses TRBV7-2 with TRBJ2-2; D possibly corresponds to TRBD1 (6 bases). CDR3 length: 14 residues. CDR1 is SGHTA, CDR2 FQGNSA, per germline.

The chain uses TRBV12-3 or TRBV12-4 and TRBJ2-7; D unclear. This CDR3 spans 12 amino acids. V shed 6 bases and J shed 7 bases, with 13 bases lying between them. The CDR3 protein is CASRSQISEQYF. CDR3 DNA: TGTGCCAGCAGGTCTCAGATTTCAGAGCAGTACTTC.

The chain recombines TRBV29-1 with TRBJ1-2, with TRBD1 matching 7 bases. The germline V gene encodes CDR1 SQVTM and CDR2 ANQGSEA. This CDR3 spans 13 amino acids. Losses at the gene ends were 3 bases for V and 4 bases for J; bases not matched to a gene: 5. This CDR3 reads CSVDGDSIYGYTF. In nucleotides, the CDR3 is TGCAGCGTTGATGGGGACAGTATCTATGGCTACACCTTC.

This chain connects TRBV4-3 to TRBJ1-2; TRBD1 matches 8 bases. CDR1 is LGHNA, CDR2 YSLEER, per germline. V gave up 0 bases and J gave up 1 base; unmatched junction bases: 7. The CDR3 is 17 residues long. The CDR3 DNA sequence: TGCGCCAGCAGCCAAGATATAGGGGACAGGTTTAACTATGGCTACACCTTC. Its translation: CASSQDIGDRFNYGYTF.

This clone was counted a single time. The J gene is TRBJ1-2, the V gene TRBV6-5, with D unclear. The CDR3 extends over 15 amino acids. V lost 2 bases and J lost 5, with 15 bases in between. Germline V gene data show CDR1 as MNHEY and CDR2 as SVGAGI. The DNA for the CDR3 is TGTGCCAGCAGTTACCTCCGCCAGGCCCAGTATGGCTACACCTTC. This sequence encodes CASSYLRQAQYGYTF.

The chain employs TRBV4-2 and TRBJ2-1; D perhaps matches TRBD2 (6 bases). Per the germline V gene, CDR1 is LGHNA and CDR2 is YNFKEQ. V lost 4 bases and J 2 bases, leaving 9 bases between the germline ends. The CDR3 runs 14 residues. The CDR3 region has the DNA TGTGCCAGCAGCCCCGCGGGGACCTACAATGAGCAGTTCTTC. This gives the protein CASSPAGTYNEQFF.

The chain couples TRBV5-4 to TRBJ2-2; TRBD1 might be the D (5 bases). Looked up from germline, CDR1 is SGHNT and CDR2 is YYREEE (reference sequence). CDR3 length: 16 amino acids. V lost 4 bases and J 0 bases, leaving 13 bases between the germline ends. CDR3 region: CASSIRQNANTGELFF. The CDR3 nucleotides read TGTGCCAGCAGCATTAGACAGAACGCGAACACCGGGGAGCTGTTTTTT.

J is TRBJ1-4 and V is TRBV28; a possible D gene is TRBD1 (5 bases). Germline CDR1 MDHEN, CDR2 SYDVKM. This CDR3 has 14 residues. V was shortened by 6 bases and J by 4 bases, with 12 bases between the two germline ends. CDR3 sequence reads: CASSRGGGNEKLFF. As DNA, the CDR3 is TGTGCCAGCAGCCGGGGGGGAGGTAATGAAAAACTGTTTTTT.

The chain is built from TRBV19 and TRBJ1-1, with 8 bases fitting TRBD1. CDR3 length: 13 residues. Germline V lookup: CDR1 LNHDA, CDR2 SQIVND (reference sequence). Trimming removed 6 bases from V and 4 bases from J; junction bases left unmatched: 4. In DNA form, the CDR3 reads TGTGCCAGTAGAGACAGGGGAACCACTGAAGCTTTCTTT. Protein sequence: CASRDRGTTEAFF.

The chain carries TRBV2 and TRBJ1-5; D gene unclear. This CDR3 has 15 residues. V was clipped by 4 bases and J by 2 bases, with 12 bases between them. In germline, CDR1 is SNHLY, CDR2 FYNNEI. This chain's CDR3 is CASSGYRSGNQPQHF. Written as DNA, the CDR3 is TGTGCCAGCAGTGGATACCGTTCGGGCAATCAGCCCCAGCATTTT.

Here the CDR3 DNA reads TGTGCCAGCAGTTTTAGGGGACTCCGGGTATTGGGCAATCAGCCCCAGCATTTT. Protein: CASSFRGLRVLGNQPQHF. The chain carries TRBV28 and TRBJ1-5, with a tentative D call TRBD1 (5 bases). This CDR3 has 18 residues. Germline V gene data show CDR1 as MDHEN and CDR2 as SYDVKM. The V end was cut by 3 bases, the J end by 2 bases, with 20 bases between.

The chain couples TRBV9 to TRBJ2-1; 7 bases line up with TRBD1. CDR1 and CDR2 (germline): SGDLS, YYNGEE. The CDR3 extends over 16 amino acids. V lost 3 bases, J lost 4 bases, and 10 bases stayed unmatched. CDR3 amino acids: CASSARRDRVYNEQFF. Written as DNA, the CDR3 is TGTGCCAGCAGCGCCCGCCGCGACAGGGTGTACAATGAGCAGTTCTTC.

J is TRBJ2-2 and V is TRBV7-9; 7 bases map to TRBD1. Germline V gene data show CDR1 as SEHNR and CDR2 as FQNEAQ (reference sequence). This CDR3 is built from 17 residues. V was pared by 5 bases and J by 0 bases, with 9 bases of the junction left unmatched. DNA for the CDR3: TGTGCCAGCAGCGTGATCGGGACAGCAGCGAACACCGGGGAGCTGTTTTTT. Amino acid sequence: CASSVIGTAANTGELFF.

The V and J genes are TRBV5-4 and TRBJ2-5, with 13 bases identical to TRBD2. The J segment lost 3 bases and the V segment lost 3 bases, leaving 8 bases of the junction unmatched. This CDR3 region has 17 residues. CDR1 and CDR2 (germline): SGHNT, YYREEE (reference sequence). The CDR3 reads CASSSMKTSGGKETQYF. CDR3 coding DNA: TGTGCCAGCAGCTCGATGAAGACTAGCGGGGGGAAAGAGACCCAGTACTTC.

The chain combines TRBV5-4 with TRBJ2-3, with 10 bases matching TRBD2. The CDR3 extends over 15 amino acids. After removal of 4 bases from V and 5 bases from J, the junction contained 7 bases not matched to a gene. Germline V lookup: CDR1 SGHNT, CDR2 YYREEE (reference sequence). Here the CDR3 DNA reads TGTGCCAGCAGCCCAAGCGGGGGGGCTGGAGATACGCAGTATTTT. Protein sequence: CASSPSGGAGDTQYF.